These T cell receptor beta chains were read from a single sample in a study of cytomegalovirus exposure and HLA in healthy donors. TCRdb keeps only in-frame clones here, not all; method: immunoSEQ multiplex PCR. The top ten clones hold 0.098% of a sample with 150,000 to 250,000 clones, 65% to 85% of them seen once. The material sequenced was PBMCs. These receptors originate from a boy younger than 10 in good health and CMV-seronegative. The CDR3 runs from the conserved cysteine through the conserved F or W. D genes are given only for firm matches. Expanded clones are given a class, and other clones once, few, many or no size at all.

abundance	j_gene	d_gene	v_gene	CDR3aa	CDR3nt
once	TRBJ1-2	TRBD1	TRBV10-3	CAISAPQGAGNGYTF	TGTGCCATCAGTGCACCTCAGGGGGCAGGTAATGGCTACACCTTC
-	TRBJ1-2	-	TRBV13	CASSDQGGALSSNYGYTF	TGTGCCAGCAGCGATCAAGGGGGAGCCCTAAGTTCTAACTATGGCTACACCTTC
-	TRBJ1-1	TRBD1	TRBV11-2	CASSPGQGNTEAFF	TGTGCCAGCAGCCCCGGACAGGGTAACACTGAAGCTTTCTTT
-	TRBJ2-7	TRBD1	TRBV19	CASSKGQGIHEQYF	TGTGCCAGTAGTAAAGGACAGGGGATCCACGAGCAGTACTTC
-	TRBJ2-3	TRBD1	TRBV4-1	CASSRTGGTDTQYF	TGCGCCAGCAGCCGGACAGGGGGGACAGATACGCAGTATTTT
-	TRBJ2-6	-	TRBV9	CASSVEGGGGANVLTF	TGTGCCAGCAGCGTTGAGGGCGGTGGCGGGGCCAACGTCCTGACTTTC
-	TRBJ1-2	-	TRBV27	CASRRGGRGGVDYGYTF	TGTGCCAGCAGGCGGGGTGGCCGGGGGGGTGTCGACTATGGCTACACCTTC
-	TRBJ1-1	TRBD1	TRBV4-3	CASSQGGTGSLNTEAFF	TGCGCCAGCAGCCAAGGAGGGACAGGGAGTCTGAACACTGAAGCTTTCTTT
-	TRBJ1-5	-	TRBV29-1	CSVQVQSNQPQHF	TGCAGCGTTCAAGTACAGTCGAATCAGCCCCAGCATTTT
once	TRBJ1-6	TRBD1	TRBV19	CASNFGTGGRSPLHF	TGTGCCAGTAACTTCGGGACAGGGGGCCGATCACCCCTCCACTTT
-	TRBJ1-2	-	TRBV13	CASHPGGADGYTF	TGTGCCAGCCATCCGGGGGGGGCGGATGGCTACACCTTC
-	TRBJ2-7	TRBD2	TRBV7-8	CASSDSGGGFEQYF	TGTGCCAGCAGCGATTCGGGGGGAGGTTTCGAGCAGTACTTC
-	TRBJ2-6	TRBD1	TRBV19	CASSTPQGPRAGANVLTF	TGTGCCAGTAGTACCCCACAGGGGCCCCGGGCTGGGGCCAACGTCCTGACTTTC
-	TRBJ1-3	-	TRBV5-7	CASSLPQGSGNTIYF	TGTGCCAGCAGCTTGCCCCAGGGCTCTGGAAACACCATATATTTT
once	TRBJ1-2	-	TRBV5-1	CASSPRTAPNYGYTF	TGCGCCAGCAGCCCACGGACAGCACCTAACTATGGCTACACCTTC
-	TRBJ2-1	-	TRBV4-2	CASSEEGLPQFF	TGTGCCAGCAGCGAAGAAGGACTACCCCAGTTCTTC
-	TRBJ2-7	-	TRBV10-3	CAISTTVYEQYF	TGTGCCATCAGTACGACAGTTTACGAGCAGTACTTC
-	TRBJ2-3	TRBD2	TRBV6-5	CASSPLAGSTDTQYF	TGTGCCAGCAGTCCACTAGCGGGGAGCACAGATACGCAGTATTTT
-	TRBJ2-7	TRBD1	TRBV7-6	CASSFGQGHSYEQYF	TGTGCCAGCAGCTTTGGACAGGGGCACTCCTACGAGCAGTACTTC
-	TRBJ1-1	-	TRBV11-2	CASSFFHPGQPFNTEAFF	TGTGCCAGCAGCTTTTTTCATCCCGGACAGCCTTTTAACACTGAAGCTTTCTTT
-	TRBJ2-3	-	TRBV7-2	CASSPPWFAGASTDTQYF	TGTGCCAGCAGCCCCCCGTGGTTTGCGGGGGCCAGCACAGATACGCAGTATTTT
-	TRBJ2-3	TRBD2	TRBV7-9	CASSLVGLAGLADTQYF	TGTGCCAGCAGCTTAGTTGGGCTCGCGGGACTAGCAGATACGCAGTATTTT
-	TRBJ2-5	TRBD1	TRBV7-9	CASSHTGGTETQYF	TGTGCCAGCAGCCATACAGGGGGGACGGAGACCCAGTACTTC
few	TRBJ2-7	TRBD2	TRBV27	CASSSILAPDYEQYF	TGTGCCAGCAGCTCTATACTAGCGCCGGATTACGAGCAGTACTTC
-	TRBJ2-5	-	TRBV19	CASSIDLETQYF	TGTGCCAGTAGTATAGATCTCGAGACCCAGTACTTC
-	TRBJ2-5	TRBD2	TRBV4-2	CTSSQDRLAVKTQYF	TGTACCAGCAGCCAAGACAGACTAGCAGTTAAGACCCAGTACTTC
-	TRBJ1-2	TRBD1	TRBV4-2	CASSREGQGANYGYTF	TGTGCCAGCAGCCGCGAAGGACAGGGGGCCAACTATGGCTACACCTTC
-	TRBJ1-1	TRBD1	TRBV10-2	CASKSGFLGGGGLNTEAFF	TGCGCCAGCAAAAGCGGTTTCTTAGGGGGCGGTGGGTTGAACACTGAAGCTTTCTTT
-	TRBJ2-1	TRBD2	TRBV4-2	CASSRTSGYSEQFF	TGTGCCAGCAGCCGGACTAGCGGTTACAGTGAGCAGTTCTTC